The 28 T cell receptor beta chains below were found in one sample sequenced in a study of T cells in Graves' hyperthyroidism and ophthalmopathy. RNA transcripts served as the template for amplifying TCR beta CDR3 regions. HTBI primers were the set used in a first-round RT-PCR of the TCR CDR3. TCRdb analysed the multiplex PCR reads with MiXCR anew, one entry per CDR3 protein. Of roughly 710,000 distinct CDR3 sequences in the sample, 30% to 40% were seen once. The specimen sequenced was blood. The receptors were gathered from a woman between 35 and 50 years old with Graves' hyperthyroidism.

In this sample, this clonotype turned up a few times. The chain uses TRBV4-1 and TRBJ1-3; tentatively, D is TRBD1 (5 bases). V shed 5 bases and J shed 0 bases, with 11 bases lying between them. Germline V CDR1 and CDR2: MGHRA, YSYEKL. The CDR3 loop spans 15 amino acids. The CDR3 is CASSAQQDSGNTIYF. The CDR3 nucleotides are TGCGCCAGCAGCGCCCAACAGGACTCTGGAAACACCATATATTTT.

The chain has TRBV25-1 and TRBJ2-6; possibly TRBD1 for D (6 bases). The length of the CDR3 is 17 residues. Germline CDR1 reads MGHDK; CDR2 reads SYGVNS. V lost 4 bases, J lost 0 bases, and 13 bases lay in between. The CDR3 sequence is CASSASGDNSGANVLTF. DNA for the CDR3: TGTGCCAGCAGTGCCTCAGGGGACAACTCTGGGGCCAACGTCCTGACTTTC.

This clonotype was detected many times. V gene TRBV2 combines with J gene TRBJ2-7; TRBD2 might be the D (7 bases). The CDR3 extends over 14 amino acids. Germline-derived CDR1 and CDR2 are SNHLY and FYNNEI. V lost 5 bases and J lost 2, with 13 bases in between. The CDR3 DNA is TGTGCCAGCAGTAGGGGGGGCGGCCCCTACGAGCAGTACTTC. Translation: CASSRGGGPYEQYF. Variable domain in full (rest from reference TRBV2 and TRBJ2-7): EPEVTQTPSHQVTQMGQEVILRCVPISNHLYFYWYRQILGQKVEFLVSFYNNEISEKSEIFDDQFSVERPDGSNFTLKIRSTKLEDSAMYFCASSRGGGPYEQYFGPGTRLTVT.

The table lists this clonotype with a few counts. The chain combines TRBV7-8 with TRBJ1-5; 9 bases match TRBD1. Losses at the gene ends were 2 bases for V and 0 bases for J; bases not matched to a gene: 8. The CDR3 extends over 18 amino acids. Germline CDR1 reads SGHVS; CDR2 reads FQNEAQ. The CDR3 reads CASSLPGQGLYSNQPQHF. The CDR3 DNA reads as TGTGCCAGCAGCTTACCGGGACAGGGATTGTATAGCAATCAGCCCCAGCATTTT.

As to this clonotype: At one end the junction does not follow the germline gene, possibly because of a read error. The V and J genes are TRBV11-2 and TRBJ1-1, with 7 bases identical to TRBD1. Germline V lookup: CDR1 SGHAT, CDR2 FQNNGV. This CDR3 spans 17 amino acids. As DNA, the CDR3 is TGTGCCGGCAGCCCGGGACAGCATTCCTCGATGAACACTGAAGCTTTCTTT. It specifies CAGSPGQHSSMNTEAFF. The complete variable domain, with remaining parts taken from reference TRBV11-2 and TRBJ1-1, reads EAGVAQSPRYKIIEKRQSVAFWCNPISGHATLYWYQQILGQGPKLLIQFQNNGVVDDSQLPKDRFSAERLKGVDSTLKIQPAKLEDSAVYLCAGSPGQHSSMNTEAFFGQGTRLTVV.

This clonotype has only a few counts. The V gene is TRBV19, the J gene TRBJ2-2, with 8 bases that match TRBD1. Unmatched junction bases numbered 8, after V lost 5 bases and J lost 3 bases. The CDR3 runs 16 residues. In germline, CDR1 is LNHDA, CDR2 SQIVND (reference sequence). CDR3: CASSLEGQEYTGELFF. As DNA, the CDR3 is TGTGCCAGTAGTCTGGAGGGACAGGAGTACACCGGGGAGCTGTTTTTT.

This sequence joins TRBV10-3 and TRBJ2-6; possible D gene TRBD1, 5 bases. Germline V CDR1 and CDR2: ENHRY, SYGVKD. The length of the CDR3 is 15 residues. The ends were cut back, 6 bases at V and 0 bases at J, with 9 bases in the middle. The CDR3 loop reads CAIRPTGSGANVLTF. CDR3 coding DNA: TGTGCCATCAGGCCCACAGGCTCTGGGGCCAACGTCCTGACTTTC.

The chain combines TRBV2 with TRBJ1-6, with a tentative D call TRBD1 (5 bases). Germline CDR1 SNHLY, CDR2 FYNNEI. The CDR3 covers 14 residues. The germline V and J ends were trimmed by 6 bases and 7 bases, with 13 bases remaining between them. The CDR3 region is CASSHSRGNSPLHF. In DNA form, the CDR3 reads TGTGCCAGCAGCCACAGTCGGGGCAATTCACCCCTCCACTTT. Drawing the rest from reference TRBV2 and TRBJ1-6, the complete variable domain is EPEVTQTPSHQVTQMGQEVILRCVPISNHLYFYWYRQILGQKVEFLVSFYNNEISEKSEIFDDQFSVERPDGSNFTLKIRSTKLEDSAMYFCASSHSRGNSPLHFGNGTRLTVT.

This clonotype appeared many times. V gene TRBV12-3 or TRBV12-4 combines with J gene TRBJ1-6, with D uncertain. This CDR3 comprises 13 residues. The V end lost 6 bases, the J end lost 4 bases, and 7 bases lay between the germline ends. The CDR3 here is CASRQQYNSPLHF. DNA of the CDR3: TGTGCCAGCAGACAGCAGTATAATTCACCCCTCCACTTT.

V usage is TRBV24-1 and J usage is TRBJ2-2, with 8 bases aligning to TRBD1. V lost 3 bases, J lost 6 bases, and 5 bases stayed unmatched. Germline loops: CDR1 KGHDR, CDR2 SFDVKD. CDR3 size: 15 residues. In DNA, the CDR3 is TGTGCCACCAGTGATCCGGGACAGGAGGCCGGGGAGCTGTTTTTT. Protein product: CATSDPGQEAGELFF.

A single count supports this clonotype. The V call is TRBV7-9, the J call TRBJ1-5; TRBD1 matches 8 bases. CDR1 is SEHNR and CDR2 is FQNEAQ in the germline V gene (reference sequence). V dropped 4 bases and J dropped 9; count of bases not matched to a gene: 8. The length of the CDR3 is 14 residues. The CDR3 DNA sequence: TGTGCCAGCAGCTCATCAGGGGGCCCAGGGCCCCAGCATTTT. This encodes CASSSSGGPGPQHF.

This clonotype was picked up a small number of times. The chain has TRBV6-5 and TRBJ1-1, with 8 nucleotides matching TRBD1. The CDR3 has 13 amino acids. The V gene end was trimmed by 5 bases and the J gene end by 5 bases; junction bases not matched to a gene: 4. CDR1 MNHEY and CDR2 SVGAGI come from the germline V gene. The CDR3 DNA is TGTGCCAGCAGTCCAGGGGGCTGGACTGAAGCTTTCTTT. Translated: CASSPGGWTEAFF.

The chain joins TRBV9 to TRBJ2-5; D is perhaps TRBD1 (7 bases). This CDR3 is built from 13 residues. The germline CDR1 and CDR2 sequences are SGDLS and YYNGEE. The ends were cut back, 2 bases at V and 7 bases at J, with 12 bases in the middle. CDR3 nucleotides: TGTGCCAGCAGCGTGGAGGGGGCCGGGACCCAGTACTTC. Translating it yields CASSVEGAGTQYF. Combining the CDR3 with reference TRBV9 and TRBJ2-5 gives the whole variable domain DSGVTQTPKHLITATGQRVTLRCSPRSGDLSVYWYQQSLDQGLQFLIQYYNGEERAKGNILERFSAQQFPDLHSELNLSSLELGDSALYFCASSVEGAGTQYFGPGTRLLVL.

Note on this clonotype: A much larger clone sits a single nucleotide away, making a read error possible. CDR3 sequence reads: CSGKVSQAGKQYF. For the CDR3, the DNA is TGCAGCGGTAAAGTTTCGCAGGCCGGCAAGCAGTACTTC. V usage is TRBV29-1 and J usage is TRBJ2-7; D call uncertain. Germline loops: CDR1 SQVTM, CDR2 ANQGSEA. There are 13 residues in the CDR3. Trimming pared 7 bases from V and 8 bases from J, leaving 21 bases between.

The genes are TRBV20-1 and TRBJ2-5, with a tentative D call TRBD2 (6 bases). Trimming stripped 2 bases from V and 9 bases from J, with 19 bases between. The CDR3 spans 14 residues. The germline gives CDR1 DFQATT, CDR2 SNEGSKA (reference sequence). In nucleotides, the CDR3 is TGCAGTGCTAGAAAGGAGGGGAGCAATCAGCCCCAGTACTTC. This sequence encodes CSARKEGSNQPQYF.

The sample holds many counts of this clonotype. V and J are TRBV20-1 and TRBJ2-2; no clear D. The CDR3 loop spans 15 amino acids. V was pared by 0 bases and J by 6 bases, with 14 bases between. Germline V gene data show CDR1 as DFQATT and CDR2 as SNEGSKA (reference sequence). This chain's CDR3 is CSARDVLDVAGELFF. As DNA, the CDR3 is TGCAGTGCTAGAGATGTGCTAGACGTCGCCGGGGAGCTGTTTTTT.

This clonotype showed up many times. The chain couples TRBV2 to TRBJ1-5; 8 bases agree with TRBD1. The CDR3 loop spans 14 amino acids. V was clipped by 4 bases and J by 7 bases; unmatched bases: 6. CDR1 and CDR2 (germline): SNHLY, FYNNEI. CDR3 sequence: CASSGAGGEQPQHF. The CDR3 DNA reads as TGTGCCAGCAGTGGAGCAGGGGGCGAGCAGCCCCAGCATTTT.

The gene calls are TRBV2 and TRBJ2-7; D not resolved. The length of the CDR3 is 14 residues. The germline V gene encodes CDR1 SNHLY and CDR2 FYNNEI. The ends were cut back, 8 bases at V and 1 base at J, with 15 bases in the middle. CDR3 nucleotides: TGTGCCAGCCAAGAGGCCCTTGGGTCCTACGAGCAGTACTTC. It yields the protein CASQEALGSYEQYF.

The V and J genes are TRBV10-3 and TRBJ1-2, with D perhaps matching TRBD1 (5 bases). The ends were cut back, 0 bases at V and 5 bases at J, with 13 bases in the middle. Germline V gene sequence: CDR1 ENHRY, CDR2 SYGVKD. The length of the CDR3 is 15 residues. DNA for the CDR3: TGTGCCATCAGTGAGTCGAACAAGGGACCTTATGGCTACACCTTC. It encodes CAISESNKGPYGYTF.

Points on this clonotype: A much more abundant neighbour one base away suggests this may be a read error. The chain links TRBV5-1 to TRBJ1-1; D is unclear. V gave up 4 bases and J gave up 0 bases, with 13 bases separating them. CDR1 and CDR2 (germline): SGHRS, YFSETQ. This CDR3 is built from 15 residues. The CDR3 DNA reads TGCGCCAGCAGCGAGCGGGCAGAGATGAACACTGAAGCTTTCTTT. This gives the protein CASSERAEMNTEAFF.

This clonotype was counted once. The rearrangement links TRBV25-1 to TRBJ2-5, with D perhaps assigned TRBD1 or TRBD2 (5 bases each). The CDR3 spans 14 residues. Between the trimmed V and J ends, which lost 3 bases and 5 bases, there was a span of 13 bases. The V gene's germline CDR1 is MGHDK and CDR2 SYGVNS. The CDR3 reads CASSDPGAGETQYF. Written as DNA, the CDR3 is TGTGCCAGCAGTGATCCCGGGGCCGGGGAGACCCAGTACTTC.

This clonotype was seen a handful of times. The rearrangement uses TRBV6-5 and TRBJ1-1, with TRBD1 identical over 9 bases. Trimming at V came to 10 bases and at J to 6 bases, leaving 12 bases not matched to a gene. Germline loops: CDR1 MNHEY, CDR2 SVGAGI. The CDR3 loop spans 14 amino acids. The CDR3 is CATSRDRDLSEAFF. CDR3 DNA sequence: TGTGCCACATCCAGGGACAGGGACCTCTCTGAAGCTTTCTTT.

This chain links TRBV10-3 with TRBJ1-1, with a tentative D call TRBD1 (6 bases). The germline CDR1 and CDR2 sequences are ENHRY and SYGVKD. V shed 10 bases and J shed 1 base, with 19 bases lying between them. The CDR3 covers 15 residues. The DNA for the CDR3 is TGTGCCAGCAGCCTCGGGGGGGCGACGAACACTGAAGCTTTCTTT. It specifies CASSLGGATNTEAFF.

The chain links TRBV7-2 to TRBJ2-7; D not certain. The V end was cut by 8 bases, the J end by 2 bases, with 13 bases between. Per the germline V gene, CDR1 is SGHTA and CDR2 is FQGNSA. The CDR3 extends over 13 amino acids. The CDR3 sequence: CASQDIGTYEQYF. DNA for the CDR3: TGTGCCAGCCAAGACATTGGCACCTACGAGCAGTACTTC.

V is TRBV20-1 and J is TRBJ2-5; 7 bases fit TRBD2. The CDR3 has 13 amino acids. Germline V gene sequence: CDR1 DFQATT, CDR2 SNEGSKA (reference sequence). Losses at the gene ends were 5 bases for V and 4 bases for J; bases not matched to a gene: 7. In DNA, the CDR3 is TGCAGTGCTCCCGGACTAGGATTAGAGACCCAGTACTTC. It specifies CSAPGLGLETQYF.

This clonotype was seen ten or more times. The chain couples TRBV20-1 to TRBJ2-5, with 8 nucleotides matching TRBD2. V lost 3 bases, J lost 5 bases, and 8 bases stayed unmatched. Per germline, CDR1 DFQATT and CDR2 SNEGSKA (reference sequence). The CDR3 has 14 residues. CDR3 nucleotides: TGCAGTGCTAGGTCCGCGGGGGGCGCGGAGACCCAGTACTTC. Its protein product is CSARSAGGAETQYF.

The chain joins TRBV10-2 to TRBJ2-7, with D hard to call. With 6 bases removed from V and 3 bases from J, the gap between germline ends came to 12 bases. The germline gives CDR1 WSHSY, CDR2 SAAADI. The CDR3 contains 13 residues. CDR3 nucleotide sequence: TGCGCCAGCAGCGTTGATTCCGGCTACGAGCAGTACTTC. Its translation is CASSVDSGYEQYF.

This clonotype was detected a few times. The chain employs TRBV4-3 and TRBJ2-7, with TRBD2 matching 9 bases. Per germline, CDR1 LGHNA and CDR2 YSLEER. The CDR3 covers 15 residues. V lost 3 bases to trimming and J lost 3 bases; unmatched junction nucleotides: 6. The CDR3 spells CASSQILAGVYEQYF. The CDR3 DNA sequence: TGCGCCAGCAGCCAGATCTTAGCGGGGGTCTACGAGCAGTACTTC.